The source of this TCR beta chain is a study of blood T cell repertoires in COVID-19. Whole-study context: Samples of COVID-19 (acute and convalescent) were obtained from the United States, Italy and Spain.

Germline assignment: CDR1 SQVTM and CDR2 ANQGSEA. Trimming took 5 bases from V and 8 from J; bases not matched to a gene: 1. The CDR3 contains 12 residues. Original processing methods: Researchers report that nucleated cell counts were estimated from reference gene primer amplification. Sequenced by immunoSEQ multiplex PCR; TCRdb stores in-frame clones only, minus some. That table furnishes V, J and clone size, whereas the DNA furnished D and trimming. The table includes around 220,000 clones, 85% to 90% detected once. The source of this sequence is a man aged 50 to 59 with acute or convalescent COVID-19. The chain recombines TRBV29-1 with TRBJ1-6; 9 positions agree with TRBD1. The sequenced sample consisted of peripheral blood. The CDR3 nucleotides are TGCAGCGTTCGGACAGGGGATTCACCCCTCCACTTT. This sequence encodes CSVRTGDSPLHF.